This T cell receptor beta chain was identified during a study of cytomegalovirus exposure and HLA in healthy donors. Whole-study results and caveats: In a later analysis, TCR beta V- and J-gene trimming was associated with a missense DCLRE1C variant.

As concerns this clone: No antigen is known for it.

The CDR3 is made up of 14 amino acids. Germline V gives CDR1 ENHRY, CDR2 SYGVKD. Trimming stripped 4 bases from V and 5 bases from J, with 15 bases between. With 60 Vbeta and 13 Jbeta primers, the PCR was carried out. Data came from immunoSEQ multiplex PCR; TCRdb stores just in-frame clones and leaves some out. The data hold 100,000 to 150,000 clones, with around three quarters observed a single time. This clonotype was obtained from a male donor in good health and CMV-seropositive. Sequencing input: PBMCs. The chain combines TRBV10-3 with TRBJ2-7; tentative D call: TRBD1 (7 bases). The CDR3 loop reads CAISGQGGFDEQYF. The DNA for the CDR3 is TGTGCCATCAGTGGACAGGGAGGTTTCGACGAGCAGTACTTC.